Given below is one T cell receptor (beta chain) in context. The antigen it binds to is not known. One base away there is no much larger clone; base qualities are not given. TCR beta CDR3 regions were sequenced from DNA using the immunoSEQ Assay. From the authors' description of their analysis: To compute T cell density, TCR beta template counts were normalized to usable DNA, which was estimated by amplifying housekeeping genes. The preseqR package was used to estimate richness by extrapolating to 400,000 templates for PBMC samples and to 120,000 templates for tissue samples. Clonality was defined as one minus Pielou's evenness. To identify tissue-enriched TCRs, differential abundance testing was run on productive amino-acid clonotypes with a minimum total count of 5 and an alpha of 0.1. The Jaccard Index and the Morisita Overlap Index were used to quantify repertoire overlap between compartments. GLIPH grouped TCR beta CDR3s together with public tetramer-defined viral CDR3s, and a viral motif had to include at least three viral sequences and also show V-gene enrichment. What TCRdb holds here is the immuneACCESS table cut down to in-frame rearrangements. Part of the clones is not present; checked against another copy, under half of the missing clones reflect an unresolved V gene, and the others are unexplained. V and J calls and clone size are given by that table; D and trimming were obtained from the DNA. Recorded for this sample are fewer than 25,000 clones; 70% to 90% of them occurred a single time. The ten largest clones add up to 5.5% to 7% of the sample.

V is pared back by 6 bases and J by 7 bases, with 19 bases lying between the germline termini. The CDR3 has 16 amino acids, counting the end cysteine and phenylalanine. The sequence is cut down to CDR3 DNA, 48 bases in frame from base 1. From the germline V gene, CDR1 is MGHDK and CDR2 is SYGVNS. At diagnosis, tumor, uninvolved tumor-adjacent lung and peripheral blood were collected and then preserved as a mix of FFPE and fresh-frozen material. Blood samples were analyzed as peripheral blood mononuclear cells for TCR repertoire profiling. These data come from a study of T cells in localized non-small cell lung cancer (dated by TCRdb to about 2020). Background for the entire study: Comparing tumors with uninvolved tumor-adjacent lungs, the study looked at the T cell repertoires of about 240 patients with early-stage NSCLC. NSCLC patients had a mean age of roughly 66 years, and 129 were male and 107 female. The cohort was made up of around 240 treatment-naive NSCLC patients whose localized lung tumors had been resected. Broad study findings and their caveats: Higher blood T cell density associated with longer overall survival, while higher adjacent-lung clonality associated with shorter survival. Of the top 100 tumor clones, a median of around 57 were detected in paired uninvolved adjacent lung; 28 were also among that lung's top 100. Uninvolved tumor-adjacent lung showed the highest T cell clonality, higher than tumor, which suggests more focused antigenic responses in the uninvolved tumor-adjacent lung. Because of the exploratory design, TCR variables were selected using unadjusted p-values without false-discovery rate correction. Multi-region tumor sequencing was not performed, so intratumor heterogeneity could not be excluded.

The chain employs TRBV25-1 and TRBJ1-6; TRBD1 is a weak D gene call, 6 bases matching. This clonotype was obtained from a male donor aged 60 or over with stage I squamous cell lung carcinoma. The material sequenced was peripheral blood, taken before any cancer treatment. The nucleotide sequence reads as follows: TGTGCCAGCAGAGCCCGCGGGGGGGCAGAGAATTCACCCCTCCACTTT. Its translation reads: CASRARGGAENSPLHF.